This T cell receptor (beta chain) was identified in a study of Tregs in tolerant kidney transplant recipients. At the level of the study: Recipients received nonmyeloablative bone marrow transplants from related graft donors, with transient mixed chimerism. Study observations and caveats: Nucleotide sequences could not be compared across some patients' samples due to primer changes. Antigen-driven expansion was suggested because donor-specific Tregs expanded more than all Tregs in tolerant patients.

The assay was immunoSEQ multiplex PCR, and TCRdb's table has in-frame clones only and misses some. The table shows about 77,000 clones, with around 98% occurring only once. Thawed PBMCs were FACS-sorted into unstimulated CD4+CD25+CD127- regulatory T cells, CD4+CD25- non-regulatory cells, CD4 and CD8 cells. About this clone: Antigen: not known.

Trimming took 5 bases from V and 1 from J, leaving 14 bases between them. The CDR3 runs to 15 residues. The V gene's germline CDR1 is SGHTA and CDR2 FQGNSA. The sample here was CD4+ T cells from blood, taken before the transplant. This chain connects TRBV7-2 to TRBJ1-1, with D maybe TRBD1 (5 bases). The TCR comes from a human donor who received a combined kidney and bone marrow transplant. CDR3 residues: CASSEQVSSNTEAFF. Here the CDR3 DNA reads TGTGCCAGCAGCGAACAGGTCTCATCGAACACTGAAGCTTTCTTT.